One sample yielded the 25 T cell receptor beta chains listed below, sequenced in a study of T cells expressing NK-cell markers. TCRdb reprocessed the 5' RACE reads and keeps a single row for each CDR3 protein, giving no DNA. Its table lists 350,000 to 450,000 distinct CDR3 sequences. The specimen sequenced was blood T cells: a sorted CD56 or NKG2C T cell subset, CD4+ or CD8+ T cells, or bulk PBMC T cells (not recorded which). The receptor set was obtained from a man aged 18 to 69 in good health.

This sequence joins TRBV10-3 and TRBJ1-1; the D call of TRBD1 rests on TCRdb alone, since no DNA is present to check it. This CDR3 is 12 amino acids long. Looked up from germline, CDR1 is ENHRY and CDR2 is SYGVKD. Here the CDR3 reads CAADRGRQPAFF.

This chain connects TRBV11-2 to TRBJ2-1; TCRdb's D call of TRBD2 is untestable without DNA. The V gene's germline CDR1 is SGHAT and CDR2 FQNNGV. CDR3 size: 14 residues. The CDR3: CASSFGTLPNEQFF.

This chain links TRBV18 with TRBJ2-5; there is no DNA to check the TCRdb D call of TRBD1. Germline CDR1 KGHSH, CDR2 LQKENI. The CDR3 spans 13 residues. The CDR3 spells CASSLGQGAVQYF.

The V call is TRBV2, the J call TRBJ2-2. Germline CDR1 SNHLY, CDR2 FYNNEI. There are 15 residues in the CDR3. The CDR3 loop reads CASSTTFQNTGELFF.

The chain is built from TRBV5-5 and TRBJ2-7; no DNA is available, so the TRBD2 call from TCRdb remains unchecked. Per germline, CDR1 SGHKS and CDR2 YYEKEE (reference sequence). This CDR3 contains 15 residues. The CDR3 here is CASSHVAGASDEQYF.

This rearrangement joins TRBV14 to TRBJ1-1. The CDR3 spans 14 residues. Germline V gene lookup returns CDR1 SGHDN and CDR2 FVKESK. The chain's CDR3 is CASSPRGLNTEAFF.

This chain links TRBV12-3 or TRBV12-4 with TRBJ1-1; TCRdb's D gene call, TRBD1, goes unchecked for lack of DNA. The CDR3 covers 12 residues. CDR3 in amino acids: CASRGQATEAFF.

V and J are TRBV5-1 and TRBJ1-1. The germline V gene encodes CDR1 SGHRS and CDR2 YFSETQ. CDR3 length: 14 amino acids. The CDR3 reads CASSRRQTNTEAFF.

This CDR3 reads CASSPGALGGELFF. The chain combines TRBV4-1 with TRBJ2-2; without DNA, the TCRdb call of TRBD2 cannot be checked. The CDR3 has 14 residues. The germline CDR1 and CDR2 sequences are MGHRA and YSYEKL.

This chain links TRBV4-1 with TRBJ2-1; TCRdb's D call, TRBD2, is unchecked because there is no DNA. The germline gives CDR1 MGHRA, CDR2 YSYEKL. The CDR3 contains 15 residues. The CDR3 loop reads CASSLIPAGHNEQFF.

The rearrangement joins TRBV5-1 to TRBJ2-1; absent DNA, TCRdb's TRBD2 call cannot be checked. The CDR3 extends over 11 amino acids. Germline-derived CDR1 and CDR2 are SGHRS and YFSETQ. CDR3 residues: CARRGGYEQFF.

CDR3 sequence: CASSSAEESYGYTF. The V and J genes are TRBV7-8 and TRBJ1-2. Germline lookup yields CDR1 SGHVS and CDR2 FQNEAQ. The CDR3 runs 14 residues.

This chain joins TRBV12-3 or TRBV12-4 and TRBJ1-3. The CDR3 contains 16 residues. CDR3: CASGSGSYGSGNTIYF.

The V gene is TRBV24-1, the J gene TRBJ2-7; the D call from TCRdb, TRBD2, cannot be confirmed without DNA. This CDR3 comprises 18 residues. Germline CDR1 and CDR2: KGHDR and SFDVKD. The CDR3 sequence is CATSDRLAGGRSSREQYF.

V usage is TRBV12-3 or TRBV12-4 and J usage is TRBJ1-2; TCRdb selects TRBD1, and the lack of DNA leaves this call unchecked. CDR3 length: 15 residues. The chain's CDR3 is CASRPGTEANYGYTF.

CDR3 residues: CASSSPGQRTTEAFF. The chain combines TRBV14 with TRBJ1-1; TCRdb designates TRBD1, a call that cannot be tested without DNA. The germline gives CDR1 SGHDN, CDR2 FVKESK. The CDR3 runs to 15 residues.

J is TRBJ2-5 and V is TRBV6-1; TCRdb outputs TRBD2, but without DNA this stays unchecked. Germline CDR1 and CDR2: MNHNS and SASEGT. The length of the CDR3 is 13 residues. The chain's CDR3 is CAAGGGAKETQYF.

The CDR3 is CASSPTGHPYEQYF. J is TRBJ2-7 and V is TRBV5-1; without DNA, the TCRdb call of TRBD1 cannot be checked. CDR1 SGHRS and CDR2 YFSETQ come from the germline V gene. CDR3 size: 14 residues.

The V call is TRBV1, the J call TRBJ2-3; as DNA is missing, the TRBD2 call by TCRdb cannot be tested. TRBV1 is a listed pseudogene. The CDR3 is 20 amino acids. The CDR3 loop is CTSSGLAGVLRPLSTDTQYF.

V is TRBV27 and J is TRBJ1-6; with no DNA, the TCRdb D assignment of TRBD1 cannot be verified. Germline CDR1 is MNHEY and CDR2 is SMNVEV (reference sequence). This CDR3 is built from 13 residues. CDR3 loop: CASSSSRVSPLHF.

The V gene is TRBV6-5, the J gene TRBJ1-3. Germline V gene data show CDR1 as MNHEY and CDR2 as SVGAGI. The CDR3 length is 15 residues. The chain's CDR3 is CASSSGQGFGNTIYF.

The chain couples TRBV6-1 to TRBJ2-7; TCRdb proposes TRBD1, but this gene call is untestable without DNA. CDR1 is MNHNS, CDR2 SASEGT, per germline. CDR3 length equals 14 residues. The CDR3 spells CASRPRTRTYEQYF.

Here the CDR3 reads CASSARGGEETQYF. The chain couples TRBV9 to TRBJ2-5; the D gene TCRdb calls, TRBD1, cannot be checked with no DNA. This CDR3 has 14 amino acids. CDR1 is SGDLS and CDR2 is YYNGEE in the germline V gene. Full variable domain (rest looked up from reference TRBV9 and TRBJ2-5): DSGVTQTPKHLITATGQRVTLRCSPRSGDLSVYWYQQSLDQGLQFLIQYYNGEERAKGNILERFSAQQFPDLHSELNLSSLELGDSALYFCASSARGGEETQYFGPGTRLLVL.

The chain links TRBV3-1 to TRBJ1-4; with no DNA, the TCRdb D assignment of TRBD1 cannot be verified. Germline V gene lookup returns CDR1 LGHDT and CDR2 YNNKEL (reference sequence). The CDR3 is 15 residues long. Here the CDR3 reads CASSARQGANEKLFF.

This chain joins TRBV6-2 or TRBV6-3 and TRBJ2-7; no DNA is available, so the TRBD1 call from TCRdb remains unchecked. Germline values: CDR1 MNHEY, CDR2 SVGEGT. This CDR3 contains 17 residues. CDR3 protein: CASSFRNWGQHSYEQYF.